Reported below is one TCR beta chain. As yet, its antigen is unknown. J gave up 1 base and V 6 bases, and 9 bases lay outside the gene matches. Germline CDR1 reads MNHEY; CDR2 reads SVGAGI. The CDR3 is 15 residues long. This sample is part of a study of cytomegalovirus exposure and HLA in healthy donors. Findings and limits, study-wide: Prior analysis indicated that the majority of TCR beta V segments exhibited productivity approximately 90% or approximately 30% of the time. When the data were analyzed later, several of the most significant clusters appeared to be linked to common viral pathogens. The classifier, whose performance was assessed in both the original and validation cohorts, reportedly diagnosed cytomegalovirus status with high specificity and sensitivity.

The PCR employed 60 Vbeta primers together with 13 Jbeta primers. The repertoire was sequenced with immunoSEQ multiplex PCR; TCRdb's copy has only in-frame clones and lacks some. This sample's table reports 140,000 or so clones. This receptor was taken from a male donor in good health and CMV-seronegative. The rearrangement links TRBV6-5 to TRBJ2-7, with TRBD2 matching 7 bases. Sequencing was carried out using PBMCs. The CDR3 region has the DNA TGTGCCAGCAGCCCCCTGGGGGGGGGATCCTACGAGCAGTACTTC. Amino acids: CASSPLGGGSYEQYF.